Presented here are 21 T cell receptor beta chains from one specimen sequenced in a study of blood T cells in healthy people across ages. Then a second PCR, running about 7 to 11 cycles, was carried out with a sample-barcoded 5' primer and a J-beta primer mix. Via MiXCR, TCRdb re-called the 5' RACE reads, giving one row per CDR3 protein. The sample carries about 720,000 distinct CDR3 sequences, 22% recorded once. Specimen: blood. Every receptor here comes from a man aged 70 or older in good health.

The chain joins TRBV29-1 to TRBJ1-1; D is ambiguous. Trimming pared 7 bases from V and 5 bases from J, leaving 14 bases between. This CDR3 is 12 amino acids long. The germline V gene encodes CDR1 SQVTM and CDR2 ANQGSEA. CDR3 protein: CSGLLTVTEAFF. Here the CDR3 DNA reads TGCAGCGGGCTCTTAACGGTGACTGAAGCTTTCTTT.

The table lists this clonotype with a few counts. The gene calls are TRBV5-1 and TRBJ2-7, with D unresolved. The V gene lost 1 base and the J gene lost 6 bases, with 14 bases spanning the gap. The CDR3 spans 14 residues. CDR1 and CDR2 (germline): SGHRS, YFSETQ. As DNA, the CDR3 is TGCGCCAGCAGCTTGATGCACTCTCTGAGCGAGCAGTACTTC. The encoded protein is CASSLMHSLSEQYF.

The chain carries TRBV6-2 or TRBV6-3 and TRBJ2-2; the match to TRBD2 covers 11 bases. This CDR3 comprises 17 residues. Germline V gene data show CDR1 as MNHEY and CDR2 as SVGEGT. The ends lost 2 bases at V and 5 bases at J; junction bases unmatched: 7. CDR3 in DNA: TGTGCCAGCAGTTACGCGACTAGCGGGGCCCAGACCGGGGAGCTGTTTTTT. This gives the protein CASSYATSGAQTGELFF.

This clonotype was recorded many times. The chain links TRBV7-2 to TRBJ1-1; D might be TRBD1 (5 bases). CDR3 length equals 13 residues. The germline CDR1 and CDR2 sequences are SGHTA and FQGNSA. The ends were cut back, 6 bases at V and 3 bases at J, with 11 bases in the middle. The chain's CDR3 is CASSSQGYTEAFF. DNA for the CDR3: TGTGCCAGCAGTTCCCAGGGATACACTGAAGCTTTCTTT.

The rearrangement links TRBV6-5 to TRBJ2-2; tentatively, D is TRBD1 (5 bases). Germline V gives CDR1 MNHEY, CDR2 SVGAGI. The CDR3 runs to 14 residues. V lost 6 bases, J lost 2 bases, and 10 bases lay in between. The CDR3 DNA follows: TGTGCCAGCAGAAACGACAGAAACACCGGGGAGCTGTTTTTT. Amino acids: CASRNDRNTGELFF.

The chain employs TRBV18 and TRBJ1-4; maybe TRBD1 (5 bases). The CDR3 is 14 amino acids. Germline V gene sequence: CDR1 KGHSH, CDR2 LQKENI. The V gene lost 2 bases and the J gene lost 5 bases, with 9 bases spanning the gap. The CDR3 reads CASSPETANEKLFF. The CDR3 region has the DNA TGTGCCAGCTCACCAGAGACAGCGAATGAAAAACTGTTTTTT.

The chain couples TRBV3-1 to TRBJ2-5; 12 bases match TRBD2. The J call may be faulty, since TRBJ2-7 better matches the DNA end. Germline CDR1 reads LGHDT; CDR2 reads YNNKEL (reference sequence). The CDR3 spans 16 residues. The CDR3 bases are TGTGCCAGCAGCTTATCTGGACTAGCGGGACAATACGAGCAGTACTTC. This sequence encodes CASSLSGLAGQYEQYF.

The V and J genes are TRBV5-1 and TRBJ2-3; D is ambiguous. Between the trimmed V and J ends, which lost 5 bases and 4 bases, there was a span of 20 bases. This CDR3 has 16 residues. CDR1 SGHRS and CDR2 YFSETQ come from the germline V gene. The CDR3 reads CASRYHTLNTADTQYF. In DNA form, the CDR3 reads TGCGCCAGCAGATATCATACCCTCAACACTGCAGATACGCAGTATTTT.

The J gene is TRBJ2-1, the V gene TRBV6-2 or TRBV6-3; TRBD2 aligns across 11 bases. The germline V gene encodes CDR1 MNHEY and CDR2 SVGEGT. V gave up 2 bases and J gave up 2 bases; unmatched junction bases: 2. This CDR3 comprises 16 residues. DNA for the CDR3: TGTGCCAGCAGTTACCAACTAGCGGGGGCCTACAATGAGCAGTTCTTC. Protein sequence: CASSYQLAGAYNEQFF.

V gene TRBV12-3 or TRBV12-4 combines with J gene TRBJ2-1; possibly TRBD2 for D (5 bases). Trimming stripped 2 bases from V and 5 bases from J, with 13 bases between. The CDR3 totals 15 residues. CDR3 in amino acids: CASSLSPGGHNEQFF. In DNA, the CDR3 is TGTGCCAGCAGTTTAAGTCCAGGAGGTCACAATGAGCAGTTCTTC.

This clonotype occurred a few times. The chain couples TRBV6-5 to TRBJ2-1; TRBD2 aligns across 12 bases. Germline-derived CDR1 and CDR2 are MNHEY and SVGAGI. The J segment lost 9 bases and the V segment lost 9 bases, leaving 9 bases of the junction unmatched. The CDR3 is 14 amino acids. For the CDR3, the DNA is TGTGCCAGTCAGCTAGCGGGGGGGCTTGGTGAGCAGTTCTTC. It translates to CASQLAGGLGEQFF.

A few counts support this clonotype. The gene calls are TRBV10-3 and TRBJ2-7; D remains unclear. The DNA end lines up better with TRBJ2-1; the J call may be wrong. From germline, CDR1 is ENHRY and CDR2 SYGVKD. The CDR3 totals 12 residues. CDR3 amino acids: CAISESFSEQFF. The DNA for the CDR3 is TGTGCCATCAGTGAGTCTTTCAGTGAGCAGTTCTTC.

This clonotype was detected a few times. The chain joins TRBV29-1 to TRBJ2-5; 8 nucleotides align to TRBD1. The J call may be faulty, since TRBJ2-7 better matches the DNA end. The CDR3 is 13 amino acids. Germline V gene sequence: CDR1 SQVTM, CDR2 ANQGSEA. The CDR3 coding sequence is TGCAGCGTTGTGCGGACAGGGAGCTACGAGCAGTACTTC. Its translation is CSVVRTGSYEQYF.

This clonotype was seen a handful of times. The gene calls are TRBV4-3 and TRBJ2-5, with 10 positions matching TRBD2. Judging by the DNA end, TRBJ2-1 fits better; the J call may be wrong. The CDR3 covers 17 residues. CDR1 LGHNA and CDR2 YSLEER come from the germline V gene. Here the CDR3 reads CASSLTQRAGGGSEQFF. CDR3 bases: TGCGCCAGCAGCCTTACTCAGAGAGCGGGAGGGGGCAGTGAGCAGTTCTTC.

The gene calls are TRBV25-1 and TRBJ1-5; D gene uncertain. Germline V CDR1 and CDR2: MGHDK, SYGVNS. The CDR3 is 15 amino acids. V dropped 3 bases and J dropped 0 bases, with 9 bases sitting between them. CDR3 nucleotides: TGTGCCAGCAGTGATTCCGAAATTAGCAATCAGCCCCAGCATTTT. It encodes CASSDSEISNQPQHF. The variable domain in full, with the rest retrieved from reference TRBV25-1 and TRBJ1-5, is EADIYQTPRYLVIGTGKKITLECSQTMGHDKMYWYQQDPGMELHLIHYSYGVNSTEKGDLSSESTVSRIRTEHFPLTLESARPSHTSQYLCASSDSEISNQPQHFGDGTRLSIL.

This sequence joins TRBV5-1 and TRBJ2-1, with D possibly being TRBD1 (6 bases). The J call may be in error: the DNA end matches TRBJ2-7 better. The CDR3 consists of 18 residues. Germline V gene lookup returns CDR1 SGHRS and CDR2 YFSETQ. The CDR3 spells CASSLRTTTGPKGYEQYF. The CDR3 DNA reads as TGCGCCAGCAGCTTAAGAACGACGACAGGACCTAAGGGATACGAGCAGTACTTC.

The rearrangement joins TRBV10-2 to TRBJ2-2; no reliable D call. Germline V lookup: CDR1 WSHSY, CDR2 SAAADI. This CDR3 region has 14 residues. V shed 0 bases and J shed 5 bases, with 7 bases lying between them. The CDR3 coding sequence is TGCGCCAGCAGTGAGTCGACTTTAACCGGGGAGCTGTTTTTT. Its protein product is CASSESTLTGELFF.

The V gene is TRBV7-2, the J gene TRBJ2-3, with D perhaps TRBD2 (6 bases). The CDR3 contains 14 residues. V was shortened by 7 bases and J by 0 bases, with 11 bases between the two germline ends. Germline V gives CDR1 SGHTA, CDR2 FQGNSA. The CDR3 loop reads CASTPGTSTDTQYF. CDR3 DNA sequence: TGTGCCAGCACTCCCGGGACTAGCACAGATACGCAGTATTTT.

This clonotype has more than one count but fewer than ten. V usage is TRBV11-2 and J usage is TRBJ1-2; D perhaps matches TRBD1 (6 bases). V lost 5 bases and J 5 bases, leaving 9 bases between the germline ends. The CDR3 runs to 12 residues. Per germline, CDR1 SGHAT and CDR2 FQNNGV. CDR3: CASSEQGYGYTF. The CDR3, as DNA: TGTGCCAGCAGCGAGCAGGGGTATGGCTACACCTTC.

This clonotype was seen more than once but under ten times. The chain is built from TRBV19 and TRBJ1-4; D is possibly TRBD1 (5 bases). Trimming took 6 bases from V and 7 from J, leaving 18 bases between them. CDR3 length: 15 amino acids. CDR1 and CDR2 from the germline V gene are LNHDA and SQIVND (reference sequence). CDR3 coding DNA: TGTGCCAGTAGCCCGCCACAGGTTTGGGGTGAAAAACTGTTTTTT. Encoded protein: CASSPPQVWGEKLFF. Combining the CDR3 with reference TRBV19 and TRBJ1-4 gives the whole variable domain DGGITQSPKYLFRKEGQNVTLSCEQNLNHDAMYWYRQDPGQGLRLIYYSQIVNDFQKGDIAEGYSVSREKKESFPLTVTSAQKNPTAFYLCASSPPQVWGEKLFFGSGTQLSVL.

This chain connects TRBV6-1 to TRBJ2-7; TRBD2 aligns across 9 bases. The germline V gene has CDR1 MNHNS and CDR2 SASEGT. With 2 bases clipped from V and 2 bases from J, the junction kept 16 bases outside the gene matches. The CDR3 runs 19 residues. CDR3 residues: CASSESLSMGTSRTYEQYF. The CDR3 bases are TGTGCCAGCAGTGAATCTCTATCCATGGGGACTAGCCGAACCTACGAGCAGTACTTC.